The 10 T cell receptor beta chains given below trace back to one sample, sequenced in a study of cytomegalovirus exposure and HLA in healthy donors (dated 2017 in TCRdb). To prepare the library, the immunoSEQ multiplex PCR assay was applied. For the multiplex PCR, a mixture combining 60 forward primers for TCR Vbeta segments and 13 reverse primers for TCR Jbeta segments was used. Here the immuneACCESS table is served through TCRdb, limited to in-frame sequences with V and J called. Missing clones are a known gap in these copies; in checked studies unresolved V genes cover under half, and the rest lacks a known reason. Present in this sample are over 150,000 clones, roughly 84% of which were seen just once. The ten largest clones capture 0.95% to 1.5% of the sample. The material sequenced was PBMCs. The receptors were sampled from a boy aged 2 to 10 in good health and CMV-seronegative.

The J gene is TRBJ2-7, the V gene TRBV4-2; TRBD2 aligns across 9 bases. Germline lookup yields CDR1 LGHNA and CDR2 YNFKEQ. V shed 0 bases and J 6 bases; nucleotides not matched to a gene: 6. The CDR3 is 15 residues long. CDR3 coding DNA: TGTGCCAGCAGCCAAGAGCAAGCGGGAGGCCCCGAGCAGTACTTC. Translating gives CASSQEQAGGPEQYF.

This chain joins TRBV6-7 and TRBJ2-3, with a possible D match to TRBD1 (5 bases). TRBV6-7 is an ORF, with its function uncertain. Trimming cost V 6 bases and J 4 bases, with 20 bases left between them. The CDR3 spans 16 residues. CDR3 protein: CASSTSCPRAADTQYF. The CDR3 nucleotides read TGTGCCAGCAGCACCTCTTGCCCCAGGGCAGCAGATACGCAGTATTTT.

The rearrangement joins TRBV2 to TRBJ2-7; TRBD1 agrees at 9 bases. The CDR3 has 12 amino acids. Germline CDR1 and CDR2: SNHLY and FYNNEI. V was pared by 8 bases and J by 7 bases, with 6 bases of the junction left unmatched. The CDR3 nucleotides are TGTGCCAGCTATGACAGGGGGGGGGAGCAGTACTTC. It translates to CASYDRGGEQYF. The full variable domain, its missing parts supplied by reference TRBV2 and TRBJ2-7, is EPEVTQTPSHQVTQMGQEVILRCVPISNHLYFYWYRQILGQKVEFLVSFYNNEISEKSEIFDDQFSVERPDGSNFTLKIRSTKLEDSAMYFCASYDRGGEQYFGPGTRLTVT.

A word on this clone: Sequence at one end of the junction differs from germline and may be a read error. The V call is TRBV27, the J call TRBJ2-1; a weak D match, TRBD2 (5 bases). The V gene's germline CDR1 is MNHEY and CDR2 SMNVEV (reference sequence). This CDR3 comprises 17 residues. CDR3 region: CASNLSSASLGYNEQFF. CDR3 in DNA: TGTGCCAGCAATTTATCGAGCGCTAGCTTGGGATACAATGAGCAGTTCTTC.

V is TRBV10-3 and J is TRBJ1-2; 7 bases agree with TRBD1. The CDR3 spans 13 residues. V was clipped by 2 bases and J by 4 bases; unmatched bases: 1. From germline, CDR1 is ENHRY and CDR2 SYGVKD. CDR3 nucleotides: TGTGCCATCAGTGAGGGGGACAGCTATGGCTACACCTTC. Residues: CAISEGDSYGYTF.

The CDR3 DNA is TGTGCCAGCAGCTTCGATTGGGACAGCGGCTACACCTTC. It translates to CASSFDWDSGYTF. This sequence joins TRBV5-4 and TRBJ1-2; 7 bases map to TRBD1. Losses at the gene ends were 2 bases for V and 8 bases for J; bases not matched to a gene: 6. The CDR3 extends over 13 amino acids. Germline CDR1 SGHNT, CDR2 YYREEE (reference sequence).

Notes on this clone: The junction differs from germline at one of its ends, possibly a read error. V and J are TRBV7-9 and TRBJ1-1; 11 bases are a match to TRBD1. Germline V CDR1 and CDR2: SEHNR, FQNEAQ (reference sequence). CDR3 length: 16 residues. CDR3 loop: CSSSSWTGGFGTEAFF. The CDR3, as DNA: TGTTCCAGCAGCTCCTGGACAGGGGGCTTCGGAACTGAAGCTTTCTTT. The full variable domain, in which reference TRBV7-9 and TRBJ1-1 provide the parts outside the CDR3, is DTGVSQNPRHKITKRGQNVTFRCDPISEHNRLYWYRQTLGQGPEFLTYFQNEAQLEKSRLLSDRFSAERPKGSFSTLEIQRTEQGDSAMYLCSSSSWTGGFGTEAFFGQGTRLTVV.

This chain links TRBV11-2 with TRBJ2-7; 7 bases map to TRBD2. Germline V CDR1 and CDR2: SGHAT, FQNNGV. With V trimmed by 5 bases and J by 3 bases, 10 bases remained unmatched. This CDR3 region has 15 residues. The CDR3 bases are TGTGCCAGCAGCCCACACCGGGACTATAACTACGAGCAGTACTTC. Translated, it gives CASSPHRDYNYEQYF. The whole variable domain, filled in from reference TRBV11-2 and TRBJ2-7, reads EAGVAQSPRYKIIEKRQSVAFWCNPISGHATLYWYQQILGQGPKLLIQFQNNGVVDDSQLPKDRFSAERLKGVDSTLKIQPAKLEDSAVYLCASSPHRDYNYEQYFGPGTRLTVT.

The CDR3 nucleotides are TGTGCCACCAGCTATGGGACTAGCGGATACAATGAGCAGTTCTTC. It is translated as CATSYGTSGYNEQFF. The chain carries TRBV15 and TRBJ2-1; TRBD2 matches 11 bases. Germline values: CDR1 LNHNV, CDR2 YYDKDF (reference sequence). Losses at the gene ends were 5 bases for V and 4 bases for J; bases not matched to a gene: 4. The CDR3 runs 15 residues.

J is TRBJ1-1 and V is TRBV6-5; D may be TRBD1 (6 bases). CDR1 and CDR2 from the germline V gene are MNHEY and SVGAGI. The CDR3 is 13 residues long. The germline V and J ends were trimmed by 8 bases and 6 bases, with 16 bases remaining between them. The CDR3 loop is CASHRVETAEAFF. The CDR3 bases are TGTGCCAGCCACAGGGTGGAAACGGCTGAAGCTTTCTTT.